This T cell receptor (beta chain) was found in a study of T cells in Graves' hyperthyroidism and ophthalmopathy. This clonotype was picked up many times. Amplification of TCR beta CDR3 regions was performed using RNA transcripts as template. When the TCR CDR3 underwent first-round RT-PCR, the HTBI primer set was used. TCRdb redid the calling of the multiplex PCR reads with MiXCR, one entry per CDR3 protein. The sample has about 350,000 distinct CDR3 sequences; about 15% are singletons. This CDR3 region has 15 residues. Germline V gene sequence: CDR1 SGHAT, CDR2 FQNNGV. The ends were cut back, 1 base at V and 4 bases at J, with 10 bases in the middle.

The material sequenced was blood. This receptor was taken from a woman aged 25 to 39 with Graves' hyperthyroidism. The J gene is TRBJ2-2, the V gene TRBV11-2; D not certain. The DNA for the CDR3 is TGTGCCAGCAGCTTAGCAGCCGCGTCCACCGGGGAGCTGTTTTTT. It translates to CASSLAAASTGELFF.